This passage covers 32 T cell receptor beta chains from one sample sequenced in a study of T-cell memory formation after mild COVID-19. Each CDR3 protein is one row after TCRdb ran MiXCR on the 5' RACE reads. The table includes approximately 100,000 distinct CDR3 sequences, 9.5% to 15% detected once. Material: PBMCs or a T cell subset sorted from them (not recorded which). The receptors derive from an adult woman who had mild COVID-19 (a few samples of this study predate the infection). Cell type and time point are not known.

In this sample, this clonotype turned up many times. This chain links TRBV20-1 with TRBJ2-3; 12 bases are a match to TRBD2. The CDR3 totals 17 residues. The J segment lost 2 bases and the V segment lost 2 bases, leaving 8 bases of the junction unmatched. Germline V lookup: CDR1 DFQATT, CDR2 SNEGSKA (reference sequence). DNA for the CDR3: TGCAGTGCTAGAACCGGGACTAGCGGGTACTCCACAGATACGCAGTATTTT. Translation: CSARTGTSGYSTDTQYF.

V gene TRBV6-6 combines with J gene TRBJ2-3; D is perhaps TRBD2 (7 bases). The length of the CDR3 is 17 residues. V lost 0 bases to trimming and J lost 2 bases, with 15 bases between them. Germline-derived CDR1 and CDR2 are MNHNY and SVGAGI (reference sequence). DNA for the CDR3: TGTGCCAGCAGTTACTCGACGGCGGGGGCCACCACAGATACGCAGTATTTT. Amino acid sequence: CASSYSTAGATTDTQYF.

There are many counts of this clonotype. The chain recombines TRBV20-1 with TRBJ2-1, with 9 bases identical to TRBD2. V lost 3 bases, J lost 0 bases, and 9 bases stayed unmatched. From germline, CDR1 is DFQATT and CDR2 SNEGSKA (reference sequence). This CDR3 contains 17 residues. Here the CDR3 DNA reads TGCAGTGCTAGGACTAGCGGAATCATAACCTCCTACAATGAGCAGTTCTTC. Encoded protein: CSARTSGIITSYNEQFF.

This clonotype was observed a handful of times. J is TRBJ2-7 and V is TRBV11-3, with 7 bases fitting TRBD2. V gave up 8 bases and J gave up 4 bases; unmatched junction bases: 11. In germline, CDR1 is SGHNT, CDR2 YENEEA. The CDR3 loop spans 14 amino acids. Here the CDR3 DNA reads TGTGCCAGCGGTGGAGCGGGATCCTTTTACGAGCAGTACTTC. Its protein is CASGGAGSFYEQYF.

This clonotype has just a few counts. CDR3 sequence: CASSLAPGLAGADTQYF. CDR3 nucleotide sequence: TGTGCCAGCAGCTTAGCGCCGGGACTAGCGGGAGCCGATACGCAGTATTTT. The chain employs TRBV7-2 and TRBJ2-3, with 14 bases that match TRBD2. The ends lost 0 bases at V and 6 bases at J; junction bases unmatched: 5. The CDR3 totals 17 residues. Germline CDR1 and CDR2: SGHTA and FQGNSA.

The V gene is TRBV28, the J gene TRBJ1-1; D remains unclear. V lost 2 bases and J lost 2, with 9 bases in between. The germline V gene has CDR1 MDHEN and CDR2 SYDVKM. This CDR3 has 14 amino acids. The CDR3 spells CASSLGLGNTEAFF. As DNA, the CDR3 is TGTGCCAGCAGTTTAGGGCTGGGAAACACTGAAGCTTTCTTT.

The CDR3: CSARDGTADNSPLHF. The CDR3 bases are TGCAGTGCTAGAGACGGCACAGCAGATAATTCACCCCTCCACTTT. The rearrangement uses TRBV20-1 and TRBJ1-6; D remains unclear. Looked up from germline, CDR1 is DFQATT and CDR2 is SNEGSKA (reference sequence). The CDR3 covers 15 residues. With 0 bases removed from V and 5 bases from J, the gap between germline ends came to 11 bases.

The genes are TRBV4-1 and TRBJ1-2, with unresolved D. The CDR3 sequence is 16 residues long. Germline lookup yields CDR1 MGHRA and CDR2 YSYEKL. The ends were cut back, 1 base at V and 3 bases at J, with 15 bases in the middle. CDR3 protein: CASSQADGMNDYGYTF. As DNA, the CDR3 is TGCGCCAGCAGCCAAGCAGATGGGATGAATGACTATGGCTACACCTTC.

The chain joins TRBV11-3 to TRBJ1-6; the D gene is possibly TRBD1 (6 bases). Germline V lookup: CDR1 SGHNT, CDR2 YENEEA. Trimming shortened V by 5 bases and J by 10 bases, and 21 bases separated the two germline ends. The CDR3 length is 16 residues. Here the CDR3 DNA reads TGTGCCAGCAGCCCGGGACACCACCTTTCGGGGTCACCCCTCCACTTT. Translation: CASSPGHHLSGSPLHF.

The rearrangement uses TRBV6-5 and TRBJ2-7; D may be TRBD1 (5 bases). V lost 6 bases to trimming and J lost 5 bases, with 32 bases between them. CDR1 MNHEY and CDR2 SVGAGI come from the germline V gene. There are 19 residues in the CDR3. The CDR3 coding sequence is TGTGCCAGCAGCCCCTCAGTTACTCAACTCGTTAAGGGGTCGGACGAGCAGTACTTC. This codes for CASSPSVTQLVKGSDEQYF.

This clonotype was picked up a small number of times. The V and J genes are TRBV14 and TRBJ2-1, with 7 bases aligning to TRBD1. The trim removed 0 bases at V and 3 bases at J, leaving 5 bases unmatched. The CDR3 has 16 amino acids. Per the germline V gene, CDR1 is SGHDN and CDR2 is FVKESK. The CDR3 protein is CASSQEKGGYYNEQFF. DNA for the CDR3: TGTGCCAGCAGCCAAGAGAAAGGGGGCTACTACAATGAGCAGTTCTTC.

The chain links TRBV6-5 to TRBJ2-2; tentatively, D is TRBD1 or TRBD2 (5 bases each). Germline V gene lookup returns CDR1 MNHEY and CDR2 SVGAGI. The CDR3 extends over 13 amino acids. V shed 6 bases and J shed 3 bases, with 8 bases lying between them. The DNA of the CDR3 is TGTGCCAGCAGGACAGCGGACACCGGGGAGCTGTTTTTT. Translated, it gives CASRTADTGELFF.

The J gene is TRBJ2-7, the V gene TRBV27; D is unresolved. Germline CDR1 and CDR2: MNHEY and SMNVEV (reference sequence). V dropped 1 base and J dropped 0 bases, with 10 bases sitting between them. This CDR3 region has 15 residues. As DNA, the CDR3 is TGTGCCAGCAGTTTATTCTTCCTTGGCTCCTACGAGCAGTACTTC. Translation: CASSLFFLGSYEQYF.

V usage is TRBV6-1 and J usage is TRBJ1-5, with D possibly matching TRBD1 (5 bases). The CDR3 runs to 13 residues. Germline CDR1 is MNHNS and CDR2 is SASEGT. V dropped 7 bases and J dropped 4 bases, with 11 bases sitting between them. CDR3 loop: CASIGDRNQPQHF. For the CDR3, the DNA is TGTGCCAGCATCGGAGACAGAAATCAGCCCCAGCATTTT.

Only a few counts were recorded for this clonotype. The chain employs TRBV6-5 and TRBJ2-1; tentative D call: TRBD2 (6 bases). V lost 8 bases to trimming and J lost 6 bases, with 17 bases between them. The CDR3 is made up of 14 amino acids. Germline CDR1 reads MNHEY; CDR2 reads SVGAGI. The CDR3 coding sequence is TGTGCCAGCGGACACCCGGGACTCAGCAATGAGCAGTTCTTC. Translation: CASGHPGLSNEQFF.

This clonotype was recorded a few times. V gene TRBV11-2 combines with J gene TRBJ1-2; 8 positions agree with TRBD1. Germline V gives CDR1 SGHAT, CDR2 FQNNGV. This CDR3 comprises 15 residues. V gave up 1 base and J gave up 10 bases; unmatched junction bases: 11. Here the CDR3 reads CASSLVRTGHSNYTF. CDR3 sequence (DNA): TGTGCCAGCAGCTTAGTTCGGACAGGGCATAGTAACTACACCTTC.

The chain joins TRBV20-1 to TRBJ2-7, with D perhaps TRBD1 (5 bases). The germline V gene has CDR1 DFQATT and CDR2 SNEGSKA (reference sequence). The CDR3 extends over 14 amino acids. V was cut by 4 bases and J by 5 bases, with 18 bases left in between. The CDR3 is CSAILQVYQNEQYF. CDR3 in DNA: TGCAGTGCTATACTACAGGTATATCAAAACGAGCAGTACTTC.

This clonotype appeared a few times. In DNA, the CDR3 is TGTGCCAGCAGCCAAGATTGGACTAGCGGGATTGAGGAGACCCAGTACTTC. Its translation is CASSQDWTSGIEETQYF. This chain links TRBV4-2 with TRBJ2-5; 12 positions agree with TRBD2. Per the germline V gene, CDR1 is LGHNA and CDR2 is YNFKEQ. The CDR3 has 17 residues. V dropped 0 bases and J dropped 5; count of bases not matched to a gene: 7.

This clonotype turned up a few times. The chain is built from TRBV12-3 or TRBV12-4 and TRBJ2-3, with 9 nucleotides matching TRBD2. V was clipped by 3 bases and J by 2 bases; unmatched bases: 6. This CDR3 contains 16 residues. CDR3 region: CASSFDSGGSTDTQYF. DNA of the CDR3: TGTGCCAGCAGTTTTGATAGCGGGGGATCCACAGATACGCAGTATTTT.

The CDR3 loop reads CASSYSAEGTEAFF. The CDR3 coding sequence is TGTGCCAGCAGTTACTCAGCGGAGGGAACTGAAGCTTTCTTT. The chain links TRBV6-6 to TRBJ1-1, with D uncertain. This CDR3 comprises 14 residues. Per the germline V gene, CDR1 is MNHNY and CDR2 is SVGAGI (reference sequence). Trimming removed 0 bases at V and 5 bases at J, with 10 bases between.

This clonotype has just a few counts. The V and J genes are TRBV7-8 and TRBJ2-1; a weak D match, TRBD1 (6 bases). The CDR3 length is 20 residues. Germline V lookup: CDR1 SGHVS, CDR2 FQNEAQ. The V end lost 8 bases, the J end lost 6 bases, and 35 bases lay between the germline ends. In nucleotides, the CDR3 is TGTGCCAGCTACGAACCTGGGGTAGGGGGACACCCTCTACCCATCAATGAGCAGTTCTTC. It yields the protein CASYEPGVGGHPLPINEQFF.

This clonotype was picked up a small number of times. This chain joins TRBV10-3 and TRBJ1-6; perhaps TRBD1 as D (5 bases). The CDR3 sequence is 15 residues long. Per germline, CDR1 ENHRY and CDR2 SYGVKD. The ends were cut back, 0 bases at V and 6 bases at J, with 9 bases in the middle. CDR3 sequence: CAISESGDGNSPLHF. The CDR3 DNA follows: TGTGCCATCAGTGAGTCAGGGGACGGTAATTCACCCCTCCACTTT.

The chain combines TRBV29-1 with TRBJ1-1; D not resolved. From germline, CDR1 is SQVTM and CDR2 ANQGSEA. The CDR3 is 13 amino acids. V gave up 1 base and J gave up 10 bases, with 16 bases separating them. CDR3: CSVEAVGWCRAFF. The CDR3 DNA sequence: TGCAGCGTTGAAGCGGTCGGGTGGTGTAGAGCTTTCTTT.

There are many counts of this clonotype. The chain has TRBV11-2 and TRBJ2-7; 8 bases fit TRBD1. Per germline, CDR1 SGHAT and CDR2 FQNNGV. The CDR3 covers 14 residues. V shed 5 bases and J 2 bases; nucleotides not matched to a gene: 5. The CDR3, as DNA: TGTGCCAGCAGCATCGGGACAGGACCCTACGAGCAGTACTTC. Translating it yields CASSIGTGPYEQYF.

The chain uses TRBV6-6 and TRBJ1-5; perhaps TRBD1 as D (6 bases). CDR3 length: 17 residues. The germline V and J ends were trimmed by 4 bases and 4 bases, with 20 bases remaining between them. CDR1 is MNHNY and CDR2 is SVGAGI in the germline V gene (reference sequence). In nucleotides, the CDR3 is TGTGCCAGCAGTTTCCATCCTCAGGGGAATAGGAATCAGCCCCAGCATTTT. Protein: CASSFHPQGNRNQPQHF.

At least ten counts were recorded for this clonotype. V and J are TRBV29-1 and TRBJ2-7, with D possibly matching TRBD1 (5 bases). Trimming stripped 2 bases from V and 3 bases from J, with 11 bases between. This CDR3 contains 13 residues. Germline CDR1 and CDR2: SQVTM and ANQGSEA. CDR3 coding DNA: TGCAGCGTTGAACTGGACATGGTCTACGAGCAGTACTTC. Its protein product is CSVELDMVYEQYF.

This clonotype was seen a few times. This sequence joins TRBV5-1 and TRBJ1-1; the D gene is possibly TRBD1 (5 bases). With 7 bases removed from V and 0 bases from J, the gap between germline ends came to 7 bases. CDR1 and CDR2 from the germline V gene are SGHRS and YFSETQ. The CDR3 is 12 amino acids. This chain's CDR3 is CASEGMNTEAFF. For the CDR3, the DNA is TGCGCCAGCGAGGGGATGAACACTGAAGCTTTCTTT.

The CDR3 loop is CASSLGTSGGLAELFF. In DNA, the CDR3 is TGTGCCAGCAGCTTAGGGACTAGCGGGGGGCTCGCGGAGCTGTTTTTT. The V and J genes are TRBV7-6 and TRBJ2-2; 14 positions agree with TRBD2. The CDR3 is 16 amino acids. Germline assignment: CDR1 SGHVS and CDR2 FNYEAQ. With 1 base clipped from V and 10 bases from J, the junction kept 5 bases outside the gene matches.

CDR3 region: CATSRESLAGASLYGEQYF. The CDR3 bases are TGTGCCACCAGCAGAGAGAGCCTAGCGGGAGCTAGCCTCTACGGGGAGCAGTACTTC. V gene TRBV15 combines with J gene TRBJ2-7, with 10 positions matching TRBD2. J gave up 7 bases and V 0 bases, and 18 bases lay outside the gene matches. The CDR3 consists of 19 residues. Germline loops: CDR1 LNHNV, CDR2 YYDKDF (reference sequence).

J is TRBJ2-3 and V is TRBV6-2 or TRBV6-3; 8 nucleotides line up with TRBD1. The CDR3 is 17 amino acids. The junction had 16 bases not matched to a gene; V was cut back by 6 bases and J by 5 bases. The germline CDR1 and CDR2 sequences are MNHEY and SVGEGT. CDR3 nucleotides: TGTGCCAGCAGCAATCGAGGCCAGGGGGCCAGCCGAGATACGCAGTATTTT. It codes for CASSNRGQGASRDTQYF.

This clonotype was counted a few times. This chain links TRBV6-4 with TRBJ2-3; 8 positions agree with TRBD2. The ends lost 2 bases at V and 5 bases at J; junction bases unmatched: 3. Germline CDR1 reads MRHNA; CDR2 reads SNTAGT. The CDR3 length is 14 residues. Here the CDR3 DNA reads TGTGCCAGCAGTGACGGACTAGCCGAAGATACGCAGTATTTT. This encodes CASSDGLAEDTQYF.

Of note for this clonotype: A read error may account for a junction end that differs from germline. V is TRBV12-3 or TRBV12-4 and J is TRBJ2-7, with TRBD1 matching over 8 bases. The CDR3 is 14 residues long. The chain's CDR3 is CSSSPPDRESEQYF. As DNA, the CDR3 is TGTTCCAGCAGTCCTCCGGACAGGGAGTCCGAGCAGTACTTC.